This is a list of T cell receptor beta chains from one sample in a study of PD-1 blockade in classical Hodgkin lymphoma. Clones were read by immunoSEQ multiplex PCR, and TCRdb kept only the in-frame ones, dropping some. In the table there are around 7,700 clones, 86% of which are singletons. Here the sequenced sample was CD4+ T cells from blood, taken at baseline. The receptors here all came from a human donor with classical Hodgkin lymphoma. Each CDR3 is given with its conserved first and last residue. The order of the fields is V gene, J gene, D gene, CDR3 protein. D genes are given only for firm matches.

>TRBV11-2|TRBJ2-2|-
CASSPNWDTGELFF
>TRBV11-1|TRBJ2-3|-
CASRLGRGTQYF
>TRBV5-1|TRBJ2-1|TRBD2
CASSPRAGGTGNEQFF
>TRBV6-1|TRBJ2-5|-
CASSVRMETQYF
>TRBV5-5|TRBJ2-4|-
CASSRVHLAGTIAKNIQYF
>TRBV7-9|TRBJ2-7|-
CASSFGGELGEQYF
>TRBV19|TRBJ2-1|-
CASSNWVAGNEQFF
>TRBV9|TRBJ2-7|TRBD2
CASSPLAGLSYEQYF
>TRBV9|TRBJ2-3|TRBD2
CASSERGVTDTQYF
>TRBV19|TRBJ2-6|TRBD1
CASTYRRGRNSGANVLTF
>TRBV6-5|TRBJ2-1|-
CASTSPMSYEQFF
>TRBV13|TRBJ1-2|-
CASSQSSKSVYGYTF
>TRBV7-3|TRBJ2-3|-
CASSSSSYRSDTQYF
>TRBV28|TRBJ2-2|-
CASNLEGRRSGELFF
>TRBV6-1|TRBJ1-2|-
CASRREGDTF
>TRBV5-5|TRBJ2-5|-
CASSLARAETQYF
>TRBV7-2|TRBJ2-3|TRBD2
CASSLAAGGTDTQYF
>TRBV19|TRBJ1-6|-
CASRRGGNTYNSPLHF
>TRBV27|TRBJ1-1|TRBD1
CASSPRTGVNTEAFF
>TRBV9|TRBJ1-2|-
CASSDVWGAKGYTF
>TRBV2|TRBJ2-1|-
CASSKMSFEQFF
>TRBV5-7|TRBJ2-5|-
CASSLFRTVETQYF
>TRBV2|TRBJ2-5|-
CASSERWSRRETQYF
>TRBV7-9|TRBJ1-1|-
CASSLRYEAFF
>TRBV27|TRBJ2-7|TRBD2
CASSLMASGGQGGYEQYF
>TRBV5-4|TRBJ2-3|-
CASTQDWGSTDTQYF
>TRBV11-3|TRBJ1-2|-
CASSLRRVSNYGYTF
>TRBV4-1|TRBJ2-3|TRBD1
CASSQAGSGGSTDTQYF
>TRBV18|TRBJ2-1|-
CASSPTSGVGGNEQFF
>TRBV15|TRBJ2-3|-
CATSRTRTSTDTQYF
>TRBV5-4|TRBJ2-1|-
CASNFVGLNEQFF
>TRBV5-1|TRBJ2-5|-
CASSLVETQYF
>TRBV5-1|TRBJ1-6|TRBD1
CASSLADRGRSPLHF